This T cell receptor (beta chain) is from a study of blood T cell repertoires in COVID-19. Sequencing was performed with immunoSEQ multiplex PCR; in TCRdb, only in-frame clones are kept and a portion is missing. The sample lists over 110,000 clones; roughly 88% were seen once. This clone has just one count. Germline trimming cut 5 bases from V and 10 bases from J; bases unmatched to any gene: 14. Germline assignment: CDR1 SGHTA and CDR2 FQGTGA. The CDR3 is 17 amino acids. The receptor's source is a human donor in a cohort sampled during active COVID-19. The chain employs TRBV7-3 and TRBJ2-1, with 13 bases fitting TRBD2. Material for sequencing was peripheral blood. The CDR3: CASSPGLAGVLAREQFF. DNA of the CDR3: TGTGCCAGCAGCCCAGGACTAGCGGGGGTCCTTGCGCGGGAGCAGTTCTTC.